This T cell receptor (beta chain) was sequenced in a study of blood T cell repertoires in COVID-19. V was clipped by 7 bases and J by 6 bases; unmatched bases: 4. Germline V gene sequence: CDR1 DFQATT, CDR2 SNEGSKA (reference sequence). CDR3 length equals 11 residues. Under the authors' procedure: Reference gene primers were amplified, and this amplification served to estimate nucleated cell counts. Libraries were prepared by immunoSEQ multiplex PCR; TCRdb keeps only in-frame clonotypes and omits some of them. The V and J calls and the clone size are those of that table, but D and trimming were determined from the DNA. In the table there are about 130,000 clones, 85% to 90% of which are singletons.

This rearrangement joins TRBV20-1 to TRBJ2-3; 7 bases are a match to TRBD2. Sample: peripheral blood. The sequence was collected from a human donor in a cohort sampled during active COVID-19. The CDR3 protein is CSVVGGDTQYF. The CDR3 coding sequence is TGCAGTGTAGTGGGGGGGGATACGCAGTATTTT.